The rows below give T cell receptor beta chains drawn from one sample of a study of cytomegalovirus exposure and HLA in healthy donors. Data came from immunoSEQ multiplex PCR; TCRdb stores just in-frame clones and leaves some out. The table shows approximately 170,000 clones, with approximately 73% occurring only once. The specimen sequenced was PBMCs. These receptors were obtained from a man in his fifties in good health and CMV-seronegative. Each CDR3 is given with its conserved first and last residue. D genes are given only for firm matches. Some rows mark clone size as missing; the rest say once, few, many or name a class of expanded clone.

j_call d_call clone_size cdr3_length v_call cdr3_nt cdr3_aa
TRBJ1-4 TRBD1 . 15 TRBV28 TGTGCCAGCAGCGACAGGGGGCTGGGTAATGAAAAACTGTTTTTT CASSDRGLGNEKLFF
TRBJ2-5 TRBD2 . 15 TRBV7-2 TGTGCCAGCAGCCCGGGAGGGACTCGGCAAGAGACCCAGTACTTC CASSPGGTRQETQYF
TRBJ2-1 TRBD2 . 14 TRBV9 TGTGCCAGCAGCGGGGCGGGGGGGGGCAATGAGCAGTTCTTC CASSGAGGGNEQFF
TRBJ2-1 . . 17 TRBV4-2 TGTGCCAGCAGCCAAGCTCCCTTGGGGGCCCCTTACAATGAGCAGTTCTTC CASSQAPLGAPYNEQFF
TRBJ2-1 . . 13 TRBV5-1 TGCGCCAGCAGCGAACCGGGCCCCGGGGGACAGTTCTTC CASSEPGPGGQFF
TRBJ1-5 . . 16 TRBV6-1 TGTGCCAGCAGTGGCCCCAGCGGGGGTAACAATCAGCCCCAGCATTTT CASSGPSGGNNQPQHF
TRBJ1-2 TRBD1 few 15 TRBV7-9 TGTGCCAGCAGCCATGGGACAGGGGGCCTACATGGCTACACCTTC CASSHGTGGLHGYTF
TRBJ1-5 . few 15 TRBV4-1 TGCGCCAGCAGCCAAGTCCAGGGTCGGAATCAGCCCCAGCATTTT CASSQVQGRNQPQHF
TRBJ1-5 . . 13 TRBV6-1 TGCGCCTCAGGGCAGGGGCGTAATCAGCCCCAGCATTTT CASGQGRNQPQHF
TRBJ2-7 . . 13 TRBV5-1 TGCGCCAGCAGCTTCCGGGGGGCGGGCGAGCAGTACTTC CASSFRGAGEQYF
TRBJ1-1 . . 14 TRBV5-1 TGCGCCAGCAGCTTGGAGTCAGGGTACACTGAAGCTTTCTTT CASSLESGYTEAFF
TRBJ2-3 . . 14 TRBV5-4 TGTGCCAGCAGCTTACCGGGGAGCACAGATACGCAGTATTTT CASSLPGSTDTQYF
TRBJ1-1 TRBD1 . 15 TRBV7-2 TGTGCCAGCAGCAATCGACGACAGGGGAACACTGAAGCTTTCTTT CASSNRRQGNTEAFF
TRBJ2-7 TRBD1 . 16 TRBV29-1 TGCAGCGTAGATGCGACAGGGACGGGCCTCTCCTACGAGCAGTACTTC CSVDATGTGLSYEQYF
TRBJ1-1 TRBD1 few 16 TRBV6-6 TGTGCCAGCAATTCTGCCCAGACAGGGGATAACACTGAAGCTTTCTTT CASNSAQTGDNTEAFF
TRBJ1-1 . . 16 TRBV27 TGTGCCAGCAGTCCCCGGGACATTTACCTGAACACTGAAGCTTTCTTT CASSPRDIYLNTEAFF
TRBJ2-6 TRBD1 . 15 TRBV5-1 TGCGCCAGCAGCTTACAGGGGATTGGGGCCAACGTCCTGACTTTC CASSLQGIGANVLTF
TRBJ2-1 TRBD1 once 13 TRBV5-1 TGCGCCACTTCGGGACAGACCTACAATGAGCAGTTCTTC CATSGQTYNEQFF
TRBJ2-3 . few 15 TRBV18 TGTGCCAGCTCACCACAGAGATTTAGCACAGATACGCAGTATTTT CASSPQRFSTDTQYF
TRBJ1-2 . few 15 TRBV4-1 TGCGCCAGCAGCCAACAGGGGACAAGGAACTATGGCTACACCTTC CASSQQGTRNYGYTF
TRBJ1-6 . . 14 TRBV25-1 TGTGCCAGCAGTGAACAGAAACCTAATTCACCCCTCCACTTT CASSEQKPNSPLHF
TRBJ1-2 TRBD1 . 18 TRBV7-9 TGTGCCAGCAGCTTAAGGGTGGGGACAGGGCCATCGAACTATGGCTACACCTTC CASSLRVGTGPSNYGYTF
TRBJ1-1 TRBD1 few 14 TRBV18 TGTGCCAGCTCTTCGACAGGGGGGGGGACTGAAGCTTTCTTT CASSSTGGGTEAFF
TRBJ1-2 . . 14 TRBV2 TGTGCCAGCAGTGAAGTGGCAGGAAAAAATGGCTACACCTTC CASSEVAGKNGYTF
TRBJ2-7 TRBD1 . 15 TRBV27 TGTGCCAGCAGTCGCCCCGGGACAGGGGGTAACGAGCAGTACTTC CASSRPGTGGNEQYF
TRBJ2-2 . once 15 TRBV7-9 TGTGCCAGCAGCCCGGGGACAAGCGGCACCGGGGAGCTGTTTTTT CASSPGTSGTGELFF
TRBJ1-1 . few 15 TRBV4-1 TGCGCCAGCAGCCAAGCTACGGGTCTGAACACTGAAGCTTTCTTT CASSQATGLNTEAFF
TRBJ1-1 TRBD1 . 15 TRBV28 TGTGCCAGCAGCCTTGTCACAGGGGGCGGGACTGAAGCTTTCTTT CASSLVTGGGTEAFF
TRBJ2-7 . . 15 TRBV5-4 TGTGCCAGCAGCTTGAAGGGTAGGGAGAGCTACGAGCAGTACTTC CASSLKGRESYEQYF
TRBJ2-7 . . 13 TRBV13 TGTGCCAGCAGGGCGGACTCCTCCTACGAGCAGTACTTC CASRADSSYEQYF
TRBJ2-7 . . 12 TRBV18 TGTGCCACCGGGGACTCCTCCTACGAGCAGTACTTC CATGDSSYEQYF
TRBJ2-1 . . 13 TRBV6-5 TGTGCCAGCAGTTACTCACTAGCCGTTGAGCAGTTCTTC CASSYSLAVEQFF
TRBJ2-5 TRBD2 few 14 TRBV29-1 TGCAGCGTTGCGACCTCCCTAGCGGGGGGGACCCAGTACTTC CSVATSLAGGTQYF
TRBJ1-4 . . 13 TRBV18 TGTGCCAGCTCCCCCCAGGAATTCGAAAAACTGTTTTTT CASSPQEFEKLFF
TRBJ1-1 TRBD1 . 15 TRBV28 TGTGCCAGCAGTCCGACCGACAGGGCCTTATTGGGAGCTTTCTTT CASSPTDRALLGAFF
TRBJ2-5 TRBD2 . 16 TRBV15 TGTGCCACCAGCAGTGGAGCGGGGGGGCCGGAGGAGACCCAGTACTTC CATSSGAGGPEETQYF
TRBJ1-5 TRBD1 once 15 TRBV5-1 TGCGCCAGCAGCCTGCGGACAGGGCAAAATCAGCCCCAGCATTTT CASSLRTGQNQPQHF
TRBJ2-3 . . 14 TRBV9 TGTGCCAGCAGCTTTGGCCGGGGCACAGATACGCAGTATTTT CASSFGRGTDTQYF
TRBJ1-2 TRBD1 . 14 TRBV19 TGTGCCAGTGGATACCGGGACAGGGCTTATGGCTACACCTTC CASGYRDRAYGYTF
TRBJ2-7 . . 14 TRBV11-2 TGTGCCAGCAGCCCCTCCCGGTATTACTACGAGCAGTACTTC CASSPSRYYYEQYF
TRBJ1-5 . . 15 TRBV4-3 TGCGCCAGCAGCCAAGTACAGGGCGGCAATCAGCCCCAGCATTTT CASSQVQGGNQPQHF
TRBJ2-1 TRBD1 . 13 TRBV11-3 TGTGCCAGCAGCGTCAGGACAGGGAATGAGCAGTTCTTC CASSVRTGNEQFF
TRBJ2-2 . . 14 TRBV28 TGTGCCAGCAGTTTGGGAGATCTCACCGGGGAGCTGTTTTTT CASSLGDLTGELFF
TRBJ2-1 . few 15 TRBV7-3 TGTGCCAGCAGCTTCCGGTCGAGCTCCTACAATGAGCAGTTCTTC CASSFRSSSYNEQFF
TRBJ1-3 . . 12 TRBV14 TGTGCCAGCAGCAACTCGTGGAACACCATATATTTT CASSNSWNTIYF
TRBJ2-3 TRBD2 few 16 TRBV7-3 TGTGCCAGCAGCCCGACTAGCGGGGGGGCCGGAGATACGCAGTATTTT CASSPTSGGAGDTQYF
TRBJ1-5 . . 14 TRBV6-1 TGTGCCAGCAGTGCTGGGCACATCAGTCAGCCCCAGCATTTT CASSAGHISQPQHF
TRBJ2-3 TRBD1 . 15 TRBV5-8 TGTGCCAGCAGCTTCGGGACAGGGGTCCCAGATACGCAGTATTTT CASSFGTGVPDTQYF
TRBJ1-1 . . 15 TRBV6-6 TGTGCCAGCAGTTACCCCGGACAGCAGAACACTGAAGCTTTCTTT CASSYPGQQNTEAFF
TRBJ2-3 . . 14 TRBV19 TGTGCCAGTAGTATGAGGAGGGGTCCAGATACGCAGTATTTT CASSMRRGPDTQYF
TRBJ2-7 TRBD1 once 17 TRBV15 TGTGCCACCAGCAAGTGGGGATCAGGGGGCTTAGCCTACGAGCAGTACTTC CATSKWGSGGLAYEQYF
TRBJ1-1 TRBD1 . 15 TRBV6-5 TGTGCCAGCACCCCCCGGGACAGCCCTTTGCTCGAAGCTTTCTTT CASTPRDSPLLEAFF
TRBJ2-7 TRBD1 once 13 TRBV28 TGTGCCAGCAGTCCGGGACAGGGCTACGAGCAGTACTTC CASSPGQGYEQYF